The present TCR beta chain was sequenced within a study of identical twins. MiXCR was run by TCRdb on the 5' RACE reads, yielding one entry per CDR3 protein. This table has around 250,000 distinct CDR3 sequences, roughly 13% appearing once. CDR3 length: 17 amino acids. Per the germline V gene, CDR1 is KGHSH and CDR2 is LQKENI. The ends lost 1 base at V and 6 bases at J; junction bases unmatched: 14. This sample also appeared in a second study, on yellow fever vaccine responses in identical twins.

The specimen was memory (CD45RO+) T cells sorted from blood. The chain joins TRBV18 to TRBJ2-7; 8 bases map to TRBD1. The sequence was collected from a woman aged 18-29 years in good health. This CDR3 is CASSPLSGGQVGSEQYF. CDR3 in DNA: TGTGCCAGCTCACCACTCTCTGGGGGACAGGTTGGCTCCGAGCAGTACTTC. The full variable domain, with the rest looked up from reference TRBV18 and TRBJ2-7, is NAGVMQNPRHLVRRRGQEARLRCSPMKGHSHVYWYRQLPEEGLKFMVYLQKENIIDESGMPKERFSAEFPKEGPSILRIQQVVRGDSAAYFCASSPLSGGQVGSEQYFGPGTRLTVT.